The T cell receptor beta chain described here comes from a study of T cell changes during pregnancy in multiple sclerosis. This clone was seen more than once but under ten times. Trimming cost V 3 bases and J 6 bases; bases outside gene matches: 9. Germline CDR1 GTSNPN, CDR2 SVGIG (reference sequence). The CDR3 consists of 15 residues. Here immunoSEQ multiplex PCR was the method, and the copy in TCRdb shows in-frame clones only, minus some. The sample carries roughly 48,000 clones, approximately 95% recorded once. This receptor was obtained from a female donor with multiple sclerosis, enrolled in a pregnancy study. Sequences were derived from CD8+ T cells from peripheral blood mononuclear cells, sampled in the first trimester of pregnancy. The chain is built from TRBV30 and TRBJ1-5; 9 bases map to TRBD1. The CDR3 is CAWRNTGGGRQPQHF. The CDR3 nucleotides are TGTGCCTGGAGGAATACAGGGGGCGGGCGTCAGCCCCAGCATTTT.